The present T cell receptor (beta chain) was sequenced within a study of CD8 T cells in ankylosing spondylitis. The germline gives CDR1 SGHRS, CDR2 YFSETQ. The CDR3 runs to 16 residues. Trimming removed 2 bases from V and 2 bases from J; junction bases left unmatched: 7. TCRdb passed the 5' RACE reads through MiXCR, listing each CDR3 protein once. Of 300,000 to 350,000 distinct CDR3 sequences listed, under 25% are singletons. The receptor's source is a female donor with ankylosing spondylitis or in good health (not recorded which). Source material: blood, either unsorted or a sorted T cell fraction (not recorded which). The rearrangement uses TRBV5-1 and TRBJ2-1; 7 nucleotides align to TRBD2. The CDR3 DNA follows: TGCGCCAGCAGCTTAGGGAGCGGGACCGCCTACAATGAGCAGTTCTTC. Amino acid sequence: CASSLGSGTAYNEQFF.